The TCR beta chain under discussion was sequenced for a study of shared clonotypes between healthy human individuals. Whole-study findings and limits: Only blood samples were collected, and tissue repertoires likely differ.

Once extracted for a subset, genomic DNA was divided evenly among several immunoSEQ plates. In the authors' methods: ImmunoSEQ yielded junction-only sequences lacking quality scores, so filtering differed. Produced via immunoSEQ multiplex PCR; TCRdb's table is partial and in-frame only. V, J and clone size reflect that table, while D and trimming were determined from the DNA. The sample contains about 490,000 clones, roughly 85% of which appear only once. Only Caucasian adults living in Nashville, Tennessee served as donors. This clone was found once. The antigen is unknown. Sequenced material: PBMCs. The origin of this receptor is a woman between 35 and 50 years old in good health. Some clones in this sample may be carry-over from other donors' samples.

CDR3 region: CASSPQTGAQETQYF. The CDR3 DNA follows: TGTGCCAGCTCACCCCAGACAGGGGCTCAAGAGACCCAGTACTTC. The chain recombines TRBV18 with TRBJ2-5; 8 positions match TRBD1. The germline V gene has CDR1 KGHSH and CDR2 LQKENI. The CDR3 runs to 15 residues. Trimming cost V 3 bases and J 2 bases; bases outside gene matches: 5.